This T cell receptor beta chain was identified during a study of regulatory T cells in long-lasting Graves disease. The ends lost 1 base at V and 2 bases at J; junction bases unmatched: 6. The CDR3 sequence is 16 residues long. Germline V gene data show CDR1 as SGHNT and CDR2 as YENEEA. Specified time point: newly diagnosed GD, antithyroid drugs for less than 3 months. From PBMCs, RNA was extracted and then used to make the TCR library. Study observations and caveats: Persistent disease preferred TRBV28, TRBJ1-2 and TRBJ2-5.

iRepertoire HTBI primers and Arm-PCR of CDR3 regions built TCR beta libraries. TCRdb processed the multiplex PCR reads anew with MiXCR; each CDR3 protein has one entry. The top ten hold about 15% of the sample, which has over 400,000 distinct CDR3 sequences, around 13% seen once. This clonotype occurred a few times. Antigen specificity is unknown. These same data were also listed under a study on T cells in Graves' hyperthyroidism and ophthalmopathy. That study reports: Primed by the HTBI set, a first-round RT-PCR was run on the TCR CDR3.

The source material was peripheral blood mononuclear cells (PBMCs), sampled at new diagnosis, from a patient treated with antithyroid drugs. This sequence originates from a woman aged 50 to 60 with Graves disease. This sequence joins TRBV11-3 and TRBJ2-3; 7 positions match TRBD2. Here the CDR3 DNA reads TGTGCCAGCAGCTTAGCTCCGGGAGGAAACACAGATACGCAGTATTTT. Translation: CASSLAPGGNTDTQYF.